A single sample is the source of the 23 T cell receptor beta chains below, sequenced in a study of cytomegalovirus exposure and HLA in healthy donors. The primer mix had 60 Vbeta and 13 Jbeta primers. Only in-frame clones appear in the TCRdb table, and some are missing; sequencing was by immunoSEQ multiplex PCR. The table records some 130,000 clones, 75% to 85% of them present only once. What was sequenced was PBMCs. These receptors originate from a man between 18 and 35 years old in good health and CMV-seronegative.

Concerning this clone: The junction departs from germline at one end; a sequencing error may be responsible. The V and J genes are TRBV7-7 and TRBJ2-3; 7 bases match TRBD2. CDR1 is SSHAT and CDR2 is FNYEAQ in the germline V gene (reference sequence). CDR3 length: 14 residues. CDR3 in amino acids: CASSRSGSTDTQYF. The CDR3 DNA reads as TGTGCTAGCAGCCGTAGCGGGAGCACAGATACGCAGTATTTT.

This chain uses TRBV19 with TRBJ1-5, with 8 nucleotides matching TRBD1. There are 16 residues in the CDR3. J was trimmed by 6 bases and V by 5 bases; bases with no gene match: 12. Germline-derived CDR1 and CDR2 are LNHDA and SQIVND (reference sequence). In nucleotides, the CDR3 is TGTGCCAGTAGTCCTCAGGGGGCGCCCGGGATTCAGCCCCAGCATTTT. It translates to CASSPQGAPGIQPQHF. The full variable domain, rest sourced from reference TRBV19 and TRBJ1-5, is DGGITQSPKYLFRKEGQNVTLSCEQNLNHDAMYWYRQDPGQGLRLIYYSQIVNDFQKGDIAEGYSVSREKKESFPLTVTSAQKNPTAFYLCASSPQGAPGIQPQHFGDGTRLSIL.

V usage is TRBV30 and J usage is TRBJ2-1; a possible D gene is TRBD2 (6 bases). CDR3 size: 14 residues. V was trimmed by 4 bases and J by 3 bases, leaving 13 bases between them. Germline CDR1 and CDR2: GTSNPN and SVGIG (reference sequence). The CDR3 bases are TGTGCCTGGACCGTTCGGGGGTACTACAATGAGCAGTTCTTC. It codes for CAWTVRGYYNEQFF. Filled out from reference TRBV30 and TRBJ2-1, the complete variable domain reads SQTIHQWPATLVQPVGSPLSLECTVEGTSNPNLYWYRQAAGRGLQLLFYSVGIGQISSEVPQNLSASRPQDRQFILSSKKLLLSDSGFYLCAWTVRGYYNEQFFGPGTRLTVL.

The CDR3 nucleotides read TGTGCCAGCAGCCAAGGGGGCGGGAGCGAGCAGTACTTC. This encodes CASSQGGGSEQYF. The rearrangement links TRBV14 to TRBJ2-7; TRBD2 matches 7 bases. The CDR3 consists of 13 residues. V lost 1 base, J lost 6 bases, and 3 bases stayed unmatched. The germline CDR1 and CDR2 sequences are SGHDN and FVKESK. The variable domain in full, completed from reference TRBV14 and TRBJ2-7, reads EAGVTQFPSHSVIEKGQTVTLRCDPISGHDNLYWYRRVMGKEIKFLLHFVKESKQDESGMPNNRFLAERTGGTYSTLKVQPAELEDSGVYFCASSQGGGSEQYFGPGTRLTVT.

About this clone: The sample has other DNA sequences that encode this CDR3 too. This CDR3 reads CASSYSTGGLYEQYV. The CDR3, as DNA: TGTGCCAGCAGTTACTCAACAGGGGGATTATACGAGCAGTACGTC. This chain joins TRBV6-6 and TRBJ2-7; TRBD1 agrees at 8 bases. Germline V gene lookup returns CDR1 MNHNY and CDR2 SVGAGI (reference sequence). Germline trimming cut 0 bases from V and 4 bases from J; bases unmatched to any gene: 5. This CDR3 has 15 amino acids.

As regards this clone: The same CDR3 is also encoded by other DNA sequences in this sample. The chain joins TRBV9 to TRBJ2-3; D not certain. V dropped 2 bases and J dropped 4 bases, with 5 bases sitting between them. Germline V gene data show CDR1 as SGDLS and CDR2 as YYNGEE. CDR3 length: 12 amino acids. This CDR3 is CASSVSADTQYF. The CDR3, as DNA: TGTGCCAGCAGCGTTAGTGCAGATACGCAGTATTTT.

V and J are TRBV10-2 and TRBJ2-1; weak D call: TRBD2 (6 bases). Per germline, CDR1 WSHSY and CDR2 SAAADI. This CDR3 region has 13 residues. The V gene lost 8 bases and the J gene lost 3 bases, with 11 bases spanning the gap. The CDR3 sequence is CASGRLDYNEQFF. The CDR3 DNA is TGCGCCAGCGGACGACTAGACTACAATGAGCAGTTCTTC.

The J gene is TRBJ2-5, the V gene TRBV19; no firm D call. V gave up 3 bases and J gave up 5 bases, with 13 bases separating them. CDR1 and CDR2 (germline): LNHDA, SQIVND (reference sequence). The CDR3 has 14 amino acids. CDR3 loop: CASSIRPVRETQYF. In nucleotides, the CDR3 is TGTGCCAGTAGTATCCGGCCGGTGAGGGAGACCCAGTACTTC.

The chain carries TRBV5-6 and TRBJ2-1; weak D call: TRBD2 (6 bases). Germline-derived CDR1 and CDR2 are SGHDT and YYEEEE. The V end was cut by 6 bases, the J end by 10 bases, with 17 bases between. This CDR3 has 13 amino acids. This chain's CDR3 is CASTGTHPKEQFF. CDR3 DNA sequence: TGTGCCAGCACTGGGACTCATCCTAAAGAGCAGTTCTTC.

V gene TRBV29-1 combines with J gene TRBJ2-7, with D maybe TRBD2 (7 bases). The CDR3 is 11 amino acids. V was clipped by 2 bases and J by 9 bases, with 11 bases between them. CDR1 and CDR2 (germline): SQVTM, ANQGSEA. CDR3 residues: CSVEQGRVQYF. The CDR3 nucleotides are TGCAGCGTTGAACAGGGGAGGGTGCAGTACTTC.

Note on this clone: Other DNA sequences in this specimen translate into the identical CDR3. DNA of the CDR3: TGTGCCAGCAGTTTCTCCTACGAGCAGTACTTC. It codes for CASSFSYEQYF. This chain uses TRBV28 with TRBJ2-5, with D unresolved. The better agreement between TRBJ2-7 and the DNA end casts doubt on the J call. This CDR3 has 11 residues. The germline gives CDR1 MDHEN, CDR2 SYDVKM.

The V call is TRBV6-5, the J call TRBJ1-6, with 7 positions matching TRBD1. The CDR3 length is 13 residues. The germline V gene has CDR1 MNHEY and CDR2 SVGAGI. J was trimmed by 7 bases and V by 4 bases; bases with no gene match: 1. The CDR3 here is CASSSTGNSPLHF. The CDR3 region has the DNA TGTGCCAGCAGTTCGACAGGGAATTCACCCCTCCACTTT.

This chain joins TRBV6-6 and TRBJ2-1, with D perhaps TRBD2 (6 bases). This CDR3 comprises 11 residues. Germline V lookup: CDR1 MNHNY, CDR2 SVGAGI (reference sequence). Between the trimmed V and J ends, which lost 6 bases and 15 bases, there was a span of 15 bases. This CDR3 is CASRGGDESFF. CDR3 coding DNA: TGTGCCAGCAGGGGGGGAGACGAGTCGTTCTTC.

The rearrangement uses TRBV5-1 and TRBJ2-3, with no clear D. Germline V gene sequence: CDR1 SGHRS, CDR2 YFSETQ. V lost 3 bases and J lost 1, with 12 bases in between. The CDR3 is 15 residues long. The CDR3 reads CASSSREMRTDTQYF. The CDR3 coding sequence is TGCGCCAGCAGCTCCCGCGAGATGCGCACAGATACGCAGTATTTT.

V and J are TRBV6-5 and TRBJ2-2, with 8 positions matching TRBD2. CDR1 and CDR2 from the germline V gene are MNHEY and SVGAGI. Losses at the gene ends were 4 bases for V and 4 bases for J; bases not matched to a gene: 8. The CDR3 totals 16 residues. The CDR3 region is CASSSGLAGVTGELFF. DNA of the CDR3: TGTGCCAGCAGTTCGGGCCTAGCGGGCGTCACCGGGGAGCTGTTTTTT.

This clone was counted once. The chain combines TRBV6-5 with TRBJ2-7, with a tentative D call TRBD1 (5 bases). Per germline, CDR1 MNHEY and CDR2 SVGAGI. CDR3 length: 12 amino acids. V was shortened by 5 bases and J by 2 bases, with 7 bases between the two germline ends. This CDR3 reads CASSDSTYEQYF. The CDR3 nucleotides read TGTGCCAGCAGTGACAGTACCTACGAGCAGTACTTC.

The V and J genes are TRBV7-8 and TRBJ2-3; D is uncertain. The ends were cut back, 5 bases at V and 3 bases at J, with 6 bases in the middle. The CDR3 covers 12 residues. Germline CDR1 SGHVS, CDR2 FQNEAQ. The CDR3 nucleotides are TGTGCCAGCAGCCAACAAACAGATACGCAGTATTTT. As protein: CASSQQTDTQYF.

The V and J genes are TRBV5-8 and TRBJ2-5; the D gene is possibly TRBD2 (6 bases). This CDR3 comprises 15 residues. Germline values: CDR1 SGHTS, CDR2 YDEGEE. V was trimmed by 0 bases and J by 7 bases, leaving 16 bases between them. CDR3 nucleotides: TGTGCCAGCAGCTTGGAGGGAGCGGGTCTGGGGACCCAGTACTTC. Translated: CASSLEGAGLGTQYF.

The V call is TRBV6-5, the J call TRBJ1-2, with D unclear. Germline V gene sequence: CDR1 MNHEY, CDR2 SVGAGI. The CDR3 contains 13 residues. V lost 0 bases and J 5 bases, leaving 7 bases between the germline ends. This CDR3 is CASSYSSDYGYTF. Here the CDR3 DNA reads TGTGCCAGCAGTTACTCGTCAGATTATGGCTACACCTTC.

The table lists this clone with a count of one. This sequence joins TRBV5-8 and TRBJ2-5, with D possibly matching TRBD1 (5 bases). The CDR3 has 14 residues. CDR1 is SGHTS and CDR2 is YDEGEE in the germline V gene. V lost 1 base to trimming and J lost 2 bases, with 9 bases between them. CDR3 in DNA: TGTGCCAGCAGCTTGCGTGACAGACAAGAGACCCAGTACTTC. It encodes CASSLRDRQETQYF. The variable domain in full, with the rest retrieved from reference TRBV5-8 and TRBJ2-5, is EAGVTQSPTHLIKTRGQQATLRCSPISGHTSVYWYQQALGLGLQFLLWYDEGEERNRGNFPPRFSGRQFPNYSSELNVNALELEDSALYLCASSLRDRQETQYFGPGTRLLVL.

This clone has only a few counts. V and J are TRBV7-4 and TRBJ2-5, with D unresolved. CDR1 and CDR2 from the germline V gene are SGHVT and SQSDAQ. The CDR3 is made up of 15 amino acids. Trimming left V 1 base short and J 3 bases short, with 12 bases between. CDR3 nucleotide sequence: TGTGCCAGCAGCTTAGGGTCGGTCTCCAAAGAGACCCAGTACTTC. It yields the protein CASSLGSVSKETQYF.

The chain links TRBV30 to TRBJ2-5; 7 nucleotides match TRBD1. Germline V CDR1 and CDR2: GTSNPN, SVGIG (reference sequence). CDR3 size: 15 residues. After removal of 1 base from V and 5 bases from J, the junction contained 10 bases not matched to a gene. CDR3 nucleotide sequence: TGTGCCTGGAGTGGGTTGAGAGGGGGCTATGAGACCCAGTACTTC. Protein: CAWSGLRGGYETQYF.

The chain is built from TRBV18 and TRBJ2-1, with 9 bases identical to TRBD2. The germline gives CDR1 KGHSH, CDR2 LQKENI. This CDR3 comprises 15 residues. With V trimmed by 3 bases and J by 3 bases, 3 bases remained unmatched. CDR3 residues: CASSPLAGRYNEQFF. The CDR3 region has the DNA TGTGCCAGCTCACCTCTAGCGGGACGCTACAATGAGCAGTTCTTC.